The 27 T cell receptor beta chains reported below all come from one sample, sequenced in a study of OX40 agonist ivuxolimab in advanced cancers. Some clones are missing from TCRdb's copy, which holds only in-frame ones; the method was immunoSEQ multiplex PCR. The sample includes 50,000 to 75,000 clones, about 76% seen only once; the top ten take about 1.2%. The specimen comprised CD4+ or CD8+ T cells sorted from blood, sampled in a trial of the OX40 agonist ivuxolimab. All receptors derive from an adult with an advanced solid tumor such as melanoma, head and neck, liver or kidney cancer.

This clone was detected a few times. The rearrangement joins TRBV19 to TRBJ2-5, with TRBD2 matching over 8 bases. The CDR3 loop spans 16 amino acids. Per germline, CDR1 LNHDA and CDR2 SQIVND (reference sequence). Trimming took 4 bases from V and 4 from J; bases not matched to a gene: 11. The CDR3 DNA reads as TGTGCCAGTAGTAGCTTCTCTAGCGGGCACGTAGAGACCCAGTACTTC. As protein: CASSSFSSGHVETQYF. The complete variable domain, with remaining parts taken from reference TRBV19 and TRBJ2-5, reads DGGITQSPKYLFRKEGQNVTLSCEQNLNHDAMYWYRQDPGQGLRLIYYSQIVNDFQKGDIAEGYSVSREKKESFPLTVTSAQKNPTAFYLCASSSFSSGHVETQYFGPGTRLLVL.

CDR3 bases: TGTGCCAGCAGTGAAAGGGGGAATGGCTACACCTTC. Translating gives CASSERGNGYTF. This chain links TRBV6-1 with TRBJ1-2, with a possible D match to TRBD1 (6 bases). The CDR3 is 12 amino acids. CDR1 and CDR2 from the germline V gene are MNHNS and SASEGT. Trimming left V 2 bases short and J 6 bases short, with 7 bases between.

The J gene is TRBJ2-1, the V gene TRBV18; TRBD2 aligns across 12 bases. The CDR3 has 16 amino acids. Germline trimming cut 0 bases from V and 12 bases from J; bases unmatched to any gene: 9. The germline V gene encodes CDR1 KGHSH and CDR2 LQKENI. CDR3 in amino acids: CASSPPLAGGPSGQFF. In nucleotides, the CDR3 is TGTGCCAGCTCACCACCCCTAGCGGGGGGGCCGAGCGGGCAGTTCTTC.

This clone was seen ten or more times. This rearrangement joins TRBV10-3 to TRBJ2-1, with D possibly TRBD2 on 6 matching bases. The CDR3 is 13 amino acids. The germline gives CDR1 ENHRY, CDR2 SYGVKD. The V gene lost 4 bases and the J gene lost 11 bases, with 15 bases spanning the gap. The CDR3 sequence is CAISGGDHVKQFF. CDR3 sequence (DNA): TGTGCCATCAGTGGCGGGGACCACGTTAAGCAGTTCTTC.

The rearrangement links TRBV5-5 to TRBJ1-1; the D gene is possibly TRBD1 (6 bases). Germline loops: CDR1 SGHKS, CDR2 YYEKEE (reference sequence). This CDR3 contains 13 residues. Trimming left V 4 bases short and J 6 bases short, with 13 bases between. The CDR3, as DNA: TGTGCCAGCAGCATTACAGGGATATCTGAAGCTTTCTTT. It codes for CASSITGISEAFF.

This rearrangement joins TRBV10-3 to TRBJ1-1, with D tentatively TRBD1 (6 bases). V lost 0 bases to trimming and J lost 1 base, with 12 bases between them. This CDR3 has 16 residues. CDR1 ENHRY and CDR2 SYGVKD come from the germline V gene. Here the CDR3 reads CAISESMGAGNTEAFF. CDR3 in DNA: TGTGCCATCAGTGAGTCGATGGGGGCCGGGAACACTGAAGCTTTCTTT.

The sample holds a few counts of this clone. V gene TRBV6-5 combines with J gene TRBJ1-2; D is possibly TRBD1 (5 bases). CDR3 length equals 13 residues. The germline V and J ends were trimmed by 5 bases and 6 bases, with 13 bases remaining between them. The V gene's germline CDR1 is MNHEY and CDR2 SVGAGI. The CDR3 region is CASSMRGPDGYTF. The DNA for the CDR3 is TGTGCCAGCAGTATGAGGGGTCCGGATGGCTACACCTTC.

This clone was picked up a small number of times. The V call is TRBV4-1, the J call TRBJ2-3, with a weak D call TRBD2 (5 bases). Trimming shortened V by 0 bases and J by 5 bases, and 12 bases separated the two germline ends. Germline V CDR1 and CDR2: MGHRA, YSYEKL. The CDR3 totals 15 residues. The CDR3 DNA reads TGCGCCAGCAGCCAAGAGTCCAGTGGGAGAGATACGCAGTATTTT. Its protein is CASSQESSGRDTQYF.

For this clone: The junction differs from germline at one of its ends, possibly a read error. The rearrangement uses TRBV11-1 and TRBJ2-3, with a tentative D call TRBD2 (6 bases). Germline V lookup: CDR1 SGHAT, CDR2 FQDESV (reference sequence). This CDR3 is 14 amino acids long. The CDR3 DNA is TGTGCCAGCAGGTTAGCGGTTAGCACAGATACGCAGTATTTT. It yields the protein CASRLAVSTDTQYF.

Only a few counts were recorded for this clone. The J gene is TRBJ1-2, the V gene TRBV6-1; TRBD1 matches at 9 bases. This CDR3 spans 12 amino acids. Germline values: CDR1 MNHNS, CDR2 SASEGT. V shed 6 bases, J shed 6 bases, and the junction held 2 bases outside the gene matches. The CDR3 nucleotides read TGTGCCAGCAGCCGACAGGGGGATGGCTACACCTTC. Its protein product is CASSRQGDGYTF.

V gene TRBV5-5 combines with J gene TRBJ2-3; tentative D call: TRBD1 (6 bases). Germline lookup yields CDR1 SGHKS and CDR2 YYEKEE (reference sequence). Trimming left V 3 bases short and J 5 bases short, with 16 bases between. CDR3 length: 15 amino acids. The CDR3 DNA reads TGTGCCAGCAGCTACAACCGGGACACCAGAGATACGCAGTATTTT. Protein product: CASSYNRDTRDTQYF.

About this clone: The same CDR3 also results from other DNA sequences found in this sample. The chain joins TRBV2 to TRBJ2-3; no definite D call. V was cut by 3 bases and J by 5 bases, with 3 bases left in between. There are 11 residues in the CDR3. Per the germline V gene, CDR1 is SNHLY and CDR2 is FYNNEI. CDR3 residues: CASSEVDTQYF. The CDR3 coding sequence is TGTGCCAGCAGTGAGGTAGATACGCAGTATTTT.

This rearrangement joins TRBV10-3 to TRBJ2-5; 12 nucleotides match TRBD2. Germline CDR1 is ENHRY and CDR2 is SYGVKD. V was clipped by 2 bases and J by 0 bases; unmatched bases: 4. CDR3 size: 17 residues. The CDR3 nucleotides are TGTGCCATCAGTGAGCCAAGACTAGCGGGGGACCAAGAGACCCAGTACTTC. It codes for CAISEPRLAGDQETQYF.

The CDR3 nucleotides are TGTGCCAGCAGCGCCTCCCATAGTCCCTACAATGAGCAGTTCTTC. Translating it yields CASSASHSPYNEQFF. The chain uses TRBV9 and TRBJ2-1; no firm D call. Per the germline V gene, CDR1 is SGDLS and CDR2 is YYNGEE. The V end was cut by 3 bases, the J end by 2 bases, with 12 bases between. There are 15 residues in the CDR3.

This chain uses TRBV5-1 with TRBJ1-2, with 11 bases that match TRBD1. Germline V gene lookup returns CDR1 SGHRS and CDR2 YFSETQ. The CDR3 spans 16 residues. V shed 6 bases and J 8 bases; nucleotides not matched to a gene: 15. The CDR3 DNA reads TGCGCCAGCAAGCCACAGCCCGGACAGGGGGCCGAGGGCTACACCTTC. Residues: CASKPQPGQGAEGYTF. The variable domain in full, with the rest retrieved from reference TRBV5-1 and TRBJ1-2, is KAGVTQTPRYLIKTRGQQVTLSCSPISGHRSVSWYQQTPGQGLQFLFEYFSETQRNKGNFPGRFSGRQFSNSRSEMNVSTLELGDSALYLCASKPQPGQGAEGYTFGSGTRLTVV.

The chain links TRBV19 to TRBJ1-4; D is unclear. The CDR3 sequence is 15 residues long. V was pared by 7 bases and J by 4 bases, with 16 bases between. The germline CDR1 and CDR2 sequences are LNHDA and SQIVND (reference sequence). The CDR3 sequence: CASTREGSLNEKLFF. The CDR3 nucleotides are TGTGCCAGTACACGCGAAGGCAGCCTTAATGAAAAACTGTTTTTT.

This rearrangement joins TRBV5-1 to TRBJ2-5; TRBD2 matches at 7 bases. After removal of 4 bases from V and 1 base from J, the junction contained 4 bases not matched to a gene. The CDR3 extends over 14 amino acids. Looked up from germline, CDR1 is SGHRS and CDR2 is YFSETQ. The CDR3 DNA reads TGCGCCAGCAGCCTTTCGGGGGGCCAAGAGACCCAGTACTTC. This translates into CASSLSGGQETQYF.

The chain couples TRBV7-3 to TRBJ2-4; 8 nucleotides agree with TRBD1. V lost 5 bases, J lost 3 bases, and 3 bases stayed unmatched. The CDR3 sequence is 14 residues long. CDR1 SGHTA and CDR2 FQGTGA come from the germline V gene. This CDR3 is CASSLTGGKNIQYF. CDR3 nucleotides: TGTGCCAGCAGCCTCACAGGGGGCAAAAACATTCAGTACTTC.

This clone appeared once. The gene calls are TRBV7-2 and TRBJ2-7; D not resolved. The CDR3 runs 11 residues. V lost 3 bases and J lost 6, with 6 bases in between. CDR1 is SGHTA and CDR2 is FQGNSA in the germline V gene. The CDR3 coding sequence is TGTGCCAGCAGCTTCCTAGGCGAGCAGTACTTC. It codes for CASSFLGEQYF.

The chain couples TRBV9 to TRBJ2-1; a weak D match, TRBD2 (5 bases). CDR1 SGDLS and CDR2 YYNGEE come from the germline V gene. CDR3 length equals 14 residues. V lost 3 bases, J lost 5 bases, and 12 bases lay in between. DNA of the CDR3: TGTGCCAGCAGCGGAGTACAGCGGAACAATGAGCAGTTCTTC. Protein: CASSGVQRNNEQFF.

The J gene is TRBJ2-3, the V gene TRBV11-3, with no clear D. Trimming took off 0 bases at V and 3 bases at J, with 10 bases between the two ends. Germline V CDR1 and CDR2: SGHNT, YENEEA. The CDR3 has 15 residues. CDR3 DNA: TGTGCCAGCAGCTTAGAGGCCAGGCCAACAGATACGCAGTATTTT. Translated, it gives CASSLEARPTDTQYF.

This clone was seen just once. V and J are TRBV19 and TRBJ2-1; 7 nucleotides line up with TRBD1. The CDR3 is 14 residues long. CDR1 and CDR2 (germline): LNHDA, SQIVND (reference sequence). The V and J ends lost 6 bases and 10 bases, in that order; junction bases with no gene match: 12. The CDR3 sequence: CASRPDRPAIEQFF. In DNA form, the CDR3 reads TGTGCCAGTAGACCGGACAGGCCCGCAATCGAGCAGTTCTTC.

This clone was detected only once. The rearrangement links TRBV6-1 to TRBJ1-2; D not resolved. Per germline, CDR1 MNHNS and CDR2 SASEGT. The CDR3 sequence is 15 residues long. V lost 5 bases, J lost 3 bases, and 16 bases lay in between. In DNA, the CDR3 is TGTGCCAGCAGTACCCAAGCAGACACCGACTATGGCTACACCTTC. This translates into CASSTQADTDYGYTF.

This clone was detected once. V is TRBV5-1 and J is TRBJ1-5; maybe TRBD1 (5 bases). This CDR3 has 19 residues. Trimming shortened V by 1 base and J by 0 bases, and 20 bases separated the two germline ends. CDR1 is SGHRS, CDR2 YFSETQ, per germline. CDR3 sequence reads: CASSLQPGPKLYSNQPQHF. CDR3 DNA sequence: TGCGCCAGCAGCTTGCAACCGGGACCAAAGCTGTATAGCAATCAGCCCCAGCATTTT.

The chain carries TRBV11-3 and TRBJ2-5; weak D call: TRBD2 (6 bases). CDR3 size: 14 residues. CDR1 SGHNT and CDR2 YENEEA come from the germline V gene. The V end lost 3 bases, the J end lost 5 bases, and 13 bases lay between the germline ends. The CDR3 spells CASSLEGRSETQYF. CDR3 nucleotide sequence: TGTGCCAGCAGCTTGGAGGGGAGGAGCGAGACCCAGTACTTC.

The chain carries TRBV10-3 and TRBJ2-5; no firm D call. The CDR3 totals 14 residues. The V gene lost 0 bases and the J gene lost 1 base, with 6 bases spanning the gap. Germline V gene data show CDR1 as ENHRY and CDR2 as SYGVKD. The CDR3 is CAISESNLQETQYF. In nucleotides, the CDR3 is TGTGCCATCAGTGAGTCGAACCTCCAAGAGACCCAGTACTTC.

A few counts support this clone. CDR3 sequence reads: CASSVGQIPPYEQYF. The CDR3 coding sequence is TGTGCCAGCAGCGTAGGACAAATCCCGCCCTACGAGCAGTACTTC. The rearrangement links TRBV9 to TRBJ2-7; D remains ambiguous. The V end was cut by 0 bases, the J end by 2 bases, with 12 bases between. CDR3 length: 15 residues. Germline values: CDR1 SGDLS, CDR2 YYNGEE.